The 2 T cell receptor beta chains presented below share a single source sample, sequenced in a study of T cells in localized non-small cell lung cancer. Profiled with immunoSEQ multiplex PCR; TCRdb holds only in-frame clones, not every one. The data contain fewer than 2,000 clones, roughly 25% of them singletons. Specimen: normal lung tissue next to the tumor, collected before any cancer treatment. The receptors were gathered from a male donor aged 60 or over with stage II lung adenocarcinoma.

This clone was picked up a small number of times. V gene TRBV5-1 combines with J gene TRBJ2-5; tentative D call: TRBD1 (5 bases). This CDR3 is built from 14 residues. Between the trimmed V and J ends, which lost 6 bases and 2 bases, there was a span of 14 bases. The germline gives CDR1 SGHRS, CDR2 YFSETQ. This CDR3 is CASKYGQGQETQYF. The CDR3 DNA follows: TGCGCCAGCAAATACGGCCAGGGTCAAGAGACCCAGTACTTC. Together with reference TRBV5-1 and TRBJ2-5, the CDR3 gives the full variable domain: KAGVTQTPRYLIKTRGQQVTLSCSPISGHRSVSWYQQTPGQGLQFLFEYFSETQRNKGNFPGRFSGRQFSNSRSEMNVSTLELGDSALYLCASKYGQGQETQYFGPGTRLLVL.

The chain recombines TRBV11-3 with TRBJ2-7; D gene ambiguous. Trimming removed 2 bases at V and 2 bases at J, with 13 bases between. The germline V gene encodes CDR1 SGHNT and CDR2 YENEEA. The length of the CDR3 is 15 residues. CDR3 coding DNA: TGTGCCAGCAGCTTAAAAGGGTCACAGACCTACGAGCAGTACTTC. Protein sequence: CASSLKGSQTYEQYF.